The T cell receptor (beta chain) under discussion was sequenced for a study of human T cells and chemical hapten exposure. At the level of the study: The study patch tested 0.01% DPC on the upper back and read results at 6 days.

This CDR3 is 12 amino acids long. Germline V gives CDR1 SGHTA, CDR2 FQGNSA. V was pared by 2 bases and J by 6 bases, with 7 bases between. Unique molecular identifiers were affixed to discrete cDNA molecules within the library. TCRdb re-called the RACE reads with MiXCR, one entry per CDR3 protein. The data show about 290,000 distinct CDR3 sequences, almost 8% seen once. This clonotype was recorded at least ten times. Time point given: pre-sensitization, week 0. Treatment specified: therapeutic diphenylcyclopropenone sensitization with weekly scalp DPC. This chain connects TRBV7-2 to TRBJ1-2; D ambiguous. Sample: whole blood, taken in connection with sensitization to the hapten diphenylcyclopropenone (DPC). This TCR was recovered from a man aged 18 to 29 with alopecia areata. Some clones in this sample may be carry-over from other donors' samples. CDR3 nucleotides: TGTGCCAGCAGCTTAAGTATCGATGGCTACACCTTC. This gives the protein CASSLSIDGYTF.